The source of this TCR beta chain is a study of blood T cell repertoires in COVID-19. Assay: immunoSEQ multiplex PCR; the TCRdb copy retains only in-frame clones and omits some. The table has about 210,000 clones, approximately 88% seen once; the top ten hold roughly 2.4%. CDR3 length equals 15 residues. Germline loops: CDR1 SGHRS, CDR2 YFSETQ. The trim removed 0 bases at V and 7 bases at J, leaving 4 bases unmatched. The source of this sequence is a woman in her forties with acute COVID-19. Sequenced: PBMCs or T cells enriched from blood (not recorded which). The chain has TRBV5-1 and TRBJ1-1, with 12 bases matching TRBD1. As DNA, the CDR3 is TGCGCCAGCAGCTTGGAGGGACAGGGGGCGGATGAAGCTTTCTTT. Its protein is CASSLEGQGADEAFF.